This T cell receptor beta chain was identified in a study of PD-L1 blockade in urothelial cancer (dated by TCRdb to 2016 to 2017). Describing the broader study: Therapy was started in the mid-2010s for all patients, and atezolizumab 1,200 mg was administered intravenously every 3 weeks. About nine tenths of the roughly 29 patients were males with bladder-origin urothelial cancer, and about 65% of the 29 reported a prior smoking history. Pretreatment blood TCR-seq was available for about 28 patients, at least one posttreatment blood collection was obtained for roughly 25 patients, and tumor TCR-seq was available for roughly 25 patients. Whole exome sequencing and RNA sequencing of pretreatment tumors were performed alongside TCR sequencing in the same patients. Pretreatment tumor samples and matched peripheral blood, collected serially before and after atezolizumab treatment, underwent TCR sequencing. The study was an exploratory multi-omic analysis of somatic, immune and clinical correlates of response to PD-L1 blockade with atezolizumab in urothelial cancer. Roughly 9 patients reached durable clinical benefit, while fewer than 25 patients did not. Blood samples were analyzed 3 weeks after the start of treatment (second dose) and 6 weeks after the start of treatment. Patients had an ECOG performance status of 0 or 1 and had received between 0 and 3 prior chemotherapy regimens. A median of roughly 140,000 T cells and just over 80,000 unique TCRs was obtained from blood samples, and a median clonality of approximately 0.08 was observed. Durable clinical benefit was defined as a progression-free survival longer than 6 months, and TCR features were additionally tested against progression-free survival and overall survival. The research as a whole found: Because of the small sample size (n ≈ 29) and the many exploratory analyses performed, the results are intended to be regarded as hypothesis-generating. Greater expansion of tumor-associated TCR clones in peripheral blood 3 weeks after the start of treatment was observed in patients with durable benefit (n ≈ 24, p = 0.022). A pretreatment peripheral blood TCR clonality below the median was linked to improved progression-free and overall survival.

The CDR3 spans 16 residues, from the cysteine through the phenylalanine. The kept DNA is CDR3 alone, 48 bases in frame from the first base. V drops 3 bases and J drops 8 bases, leaving 22 bases in between. From the germline V gene (reference sequence), CDR1 is LNHNV and CDR2 is YYDKDF. On this clone itself: Its antigen is unknown. No much larger clonotype is one base removed from it; base qualities were not supplied.

The cohort included 29 patients with locally advanced or metastatic urothelial carcinoma who were treated at Memorial Sloan Kettering on a trial protocol. Peripheral blood mononuclear cells were collected pretreatment and during treatment, with between 1 and 8 total time points obtained per patient. The Qiagen DNeasy Blood extraction kit was used to purify genomic DNA from total PBMCs and tumor samples. PBMCs were collected pretreatment and during treatment, and were isolated and stored as previously described. Synthetic TCR analog templates were spiked into each PCR to estimate absolute template abundance from read counts. TCRbeta CDR3 regions were amplified from genomic DNA with bias-controlled V and J gene primers using the immunoSEQ assay. Rearranged TCRbeta segments were sequenced at approximately 20X coverage. The paper's data handling went like this. Sequencing errors were corrected by clustering and CDR3s were annotated against IMGT to assign V, D and J genes. Downstream analyses used only productive TCRbeta rearrangements and left out out-of-frame or stop-codon sequences. Clonality was computed as one minus Shannon entropy normalized by the log of the number of unique productive sequences. Clones differing between time points or between blood and tumor were identified by Fisher's exact test with Benjamini-Hochberg correction at adjusted p below 0.01. This is the immuneACCESS table as TCRdb keeps it, with only in-frame sequences that have V and J called. A part of the clones is gone; compared with another copy, unresolved V genes explain less than half, and the rest is unexplained. The V and J calls and clone size were taken over from that table, and D and trimming were inferred from the DNA. The sample includes about 37,000 clones, with approximately 83% observed a single time. The top ten hold 18% of the sample.

This material consisted of PBMCs, taken around atezolizumab (anti-PD-L1) treatment. The chain links TRBV15 with TRBJ1-2, with a weak D call of TRBD1 (6 bases match). This sequence was found in a man aged 60-69 years with urothelial cancer. Here the CDR3 is given as CATSRRIGTSPGGYTF. In nucleotide form, the sequence is TGTGCCACCAGCAGGAGGATAGGGACATCCCCTGGAGGCTACACCTTC.